This T cell receptor beta chain came from a study of blood T cell repertoires in COVID-19. Background on the study: Sources were T cells, B-cell-depleted T cells, or PBMCs; the material itself was cDNA or gDNA.

J was trimmed by 5 bases and V by 3 bases; bases with no gene match: 7. Germline loops: CDR1 LGHNA, CDR2 YSLEER. CDR3 size: 15 residues. Only in-frame clones appear in the TCRdb table, and some are missing; sequencing was by immunoSEQ multiplex PCR. The table has about 230,000 clones, 75% to 90% seen once. This receptor was obtained from a man aged 35 to 55 with acute or convalescent COVID-19. Material for sequencing was peripheral blood. This chain uses TRBV4-3 with TRBJ2-4; 7 positions agree with TRBD2. The CDR3 DNA is TGCGCCAGCAGCCAGGGGGGGAGGGCAGAAAACATTCAGTACTTC. It yields the protein CASSQGGRAENIQYF.